These 13 T cell receptor beta chains came from one sample sequenced in a study of Siglec-9 on CD8 T cells in melanoma. Clones were read by immunoSEQ multiplex PCR, and TCRdb kept only the in-frame ones, dropping some. The sample consists of 30,000 to 45,000 clones, 80% to 85% of them appearing once. The source material was Siglec-9- CD8+ T cells sorted from blood. These receptors all stem from a human donor in good health.

The chain combines TRBV6-5 with TRBJ2-7; a possible D gene is TRBD1 (5 bases). The CDR3 is 15 amino acids. Germline V gene sequence: CDR1 MNHEY, CDR2 SVGAGI. V shed 4 bases and J shed 1 base, with 14 bases lying between them. The CDR3 region is CASSLWQGKSYEQYF. The CDR3 bases are TGTGCCAGCAGTTTGTGGCAGGGCAAGTCCTACGAGCAGTACTTC.

The gene calls are TRBV19 and TRBJ2-2, with 10 bases matching TRBD1. Trimming cost V 2 bases and J 0 bases; bases outside gene matches: 15. This CDR3 region has 21 residues. Germline CDR1 and CDR2: LNHDA and SQIVND (reference sequence). CDR3 region: CASSIYNDRGLLRPNTGELFF. In nucleotides, the CDR3 is TGTGCCAGTAGTATATATAACGACAGGGGGCTTTTGCGGCCGAACACCGGGGAGCTGTTTTTT.

V gene TRBV9 combines with J gene TRBJ2-7; a weak D match, TRBD1 (5 bases). This CDR3 has 12 amino acids. V was clipped by 3 bases and J by 4 bases, with 8 bases between them. Germline CDR1 SGDLS, CDR2 YYNGEE. The CDR3 spells CASSGDSYEQYF. The CDR3 DNA reads as TGTGCCAGCAGCGGAGACAGTTACGAGCAGTACTTC.

V usage is TRBV5-4 and J usage is TRBJ2-5, with D tentatively TRBD1 (5 bases). Trimming took off 4 bases at V and 3 bases at J, with 13 bases between the two ends. Per the germline V gene, CDR1 is SGHNT and CDR2 is YYREEE (reference sequence). The CDR3 consists of 14 residues. Written as DNA, the CDR3 is TGTGCCAGCAGCGATATGACAGAAAAAGAGACCCAGTACTTC. Its protein product is CASSDMTEKETQYF.

This sequence joins TRBV6-4 and TRBJ2-1, with TRBD2 matching 14 bases. The V gene end was trimmed by 4 bases and the J gene end by 9 bases; junction bases not matched to a gene: 8. CDR3 size: 16 residues. Germline values: CDR1 MRHNA, CDR2 SNTAGT. In DNA form, the CDR3 reads TGTGCCAGCAGTGTTGAAGGGACTAGCGGGAGTACTGAGCAGTTCTTC. It codes for CASSVEGTSGSTEQFF.

This chain links TRBV6-5 with TRBJ1-1; D uncertain. The germline CDR1 and CDR2 sequences are MNHEY and SVGAGI. This CDR3 is built from 14 residues. V was trimmed by 8 bases and J by 0 bases, leaving 13 bases between them. The CDR3 sequence: CASGTRSLNTEAFF. CDR3 DNA sequence: TGTGCCAGCGGTACTAGAAGCTTGAACACTGAAGCTTTCTTT.

The V and J genes are TRBV7-9 and TRBJ1-2, with no clear D. The CDR3 runs 13 residues. From germline, CDR1 is SEHNR and CDR2 FQNEAQ (reference sequence). The V and J ends lost 5 bases and 4 bases respectively, with 11 bases between them. DNA of the CDR3: TGTGCCAGCAGCGAGGACGGATCCTATGGCTACACCTTC. Translation: CASSEDGSYGYTF.

The chain uses TRBV4-1 and TRBJ2-7; D assignment may be TRBD1 or TRBD2 (6 bases each). V was cut by 4 bases and J by 2 bases, with 12 bases left in between. This CDR3 is built from 14 residues. Germline CDR1 is MGHRA and CDR2 is YSYEKL. CDR3: CASSLGGLTYEQYF. Here the CDR3 DNA reads TGCGCCAGCAGCCTAGGGGGGTTAACCTACGAGCAGTACTTC.

V usage is TRBV6-9 and J usage is TRBJ2-7; 8 bases align to TRBD1. Germline CDR1 MNHGY, CDR2 SVAAGI. V lost 2 bases and J lost 0; bases outside the gene matches: 6. The CDR3 has 16 amino acids. This chain's CDR3 is CASSYQRDRPSYEQYF. In nucleotides, the CDR3 is TGTGCCAGCAGTTATCAACGGGACAGGCCCTCCTACGAGCAGTACTTC.

The chain recombines TRBV6-5 with TRBJ2-1, with 12 bases that match TRBD2. V was pared by 4 bases and J by 4 bases, with 2 bases of the junction left unmatched. This CDR3 is built from 15 residues. Per germline, CDR1 MNHEY and CDR2 SVGAGI. CDR3 sequence reads: CASSFGLAGYNEQFF. CDR3 coding DNA: TGTGCCAGCAGTTTCGGACTAGCGGGATACAATGAGCAGTTCTTC.

The V call is TRBV30, the J call TRBJ2-7, with a possible D match to TRBD1 (6 bases). The CDR3 loop spans 12 amino acids. Germline lookup yields CDR1 GTSNPN and CDR2 SVGIG (reference sequence). Trimming stripped 3 bases from V and 5 bases from J, with 11 bases between. The CDR3 nucleotides read TGTGCCTGGAGCACCGGGACAAACGAGCAGTACTTC. As protein: CAWSTGTNEQYF.

This clone showed up just once. The chain links TRBV6-1 to TRBJ2-1; the D is unclear. The CDR3 has 13 residues. Trimming pared 3 bases from V and 6 bases from J, leaving 9 bases between. Germline V gene lookup returns CDR1 MNHNS and CDR2 SASEGT. The CDR3 spells CASSEFDPNEQFF. The CDR3 nucleotides are TGTGCCAGCAGTGAGTTCGATCCCAATGAGCAGTTCTTC.

The chain is built from TRBV5-1 and TRBJ2-1; no reliable D call. V lost 0 bases and J 0 bases, leaving 7 bases between the germline ends. This CDR3 comprises 15 residues. The germline V gene encodes CDR1 SGHRS and CDR2 YFSETQ. CDR3 amino acids: CASSLAIGSYNEQFF. CDR3 DNA: TGCGCCAGCAGCTTGGCAATAGGCTCCTACAATGAGCAGTTCTTC. Filled out from reference TRBV5-1 and TRBJ2-1, the complete variable domain reads KAGVTQTPRYLIKTRGQQVTLSCSPISGHRSVSWYQQTPGQGLQFLFEYFSETQRNKGNFPGRFSGRQFSNSRSEMNVSTLELGDSALYLCASSLAIGSYNEQFFGPGTRLTVL.